The 24 T cell receptor beta chains below all came from one sample that was sequenced in a study of blood T cell repertoires in COVID-19. Assay used: immunoSEQ multiplex PCR; TCRdb lists only in-frame clones, some missing. The data contain about 230,000 clones, around four fifths of them seen just once; the ten biggest clones take up 2% to 3%. Source material: peripheral blood. These TCRs come from a woman between 65 and 79 years old with active or convalescent COVID-19.

V usage is TRBV7-3 and J usage is TRBJ2-1, with 9 bases aligning to TRBD1. Germline V gives CDR1 SGHTA, CDR2 FQGTGA. The V segment lost 7 bases and the J segment 9 bases; nucleotides outside the gene matches: 7. CDR3 length: 13 amino acids. CDR3 sequence: CASNPGQGTEQFF. As DNA, the CDR3 is TGTGCCAGCAACCCGGGACAGGGAACTGAGCAGTTCTTC.

This chain uses TRBV28 with TRBJ2-5; 11 nucleotides match TRBD1. The J segment lost 9 bases and the V segment lost 6 bases, leaving 9 bases of the junction unmatched. This CDR3 has 14 residues. Per germline, CDR1 MDHEN and CDR2 SYDVKM. CDR3 nucleotides: TGTGCCAGCAGCGGGACAGGGGGGGTTTGGGCCCAGTACTTC. It codes for CASSGTGGVWAQYF.

This chain joins TRBV6-5 and TRBJ1-5; perhaps TRBD1 as D (5 bases). The germline gives CDR1 MNHEY, CDR2 SVGAGI. CDR3 length: 12 amino acids. V was cut by 8 bases and J by 3 bases, with 8 bases left in between. Here the CDR3 reads CASSRDNQPQHF. The CDR3 DNA reads TGTGCCAGCTCCAGGGACAATCAGCCCCAGCATTTT.

This rearrangement joins TRBV20-1 to TRBJ1-2; no reliable D call. The CDR3 covers 13 residues. The V gene's germline CDR1 is DFQATT and CDR2 SNEGSKA (reference sequence). Trimming left V 3 bases short and J 2 bases short, with 10 bases between. CDR3 in DNA: TGCAGTGCTAGTGGAGGATCCAACTATGGCTACACCTTC. It encodes CSASGGSNYGYTF.

The rearrangement links TRBV11-1 to TRBJ2-1; TRBD1 might be the D (5 bases). CDR3 length equals 12 residues. V gave up 5 bases and J gave up 5 bases, with 7 bases separating them. Germline V gives CDR1 SGHAT, CDR2 FQDESV (reference sequence). The DNA for the CDR3 is TGTGCCAGCAGCCCGACAGACAATGAGCAGTTCTTC. Translating it yields CASSPTDNEQFF.

CDR3 in DNA: TGTGCCAGCAGCTTGATCCTACGAGGGGATACGCAGTATTTT. This encodes CASSLILRGDTQYF. The V and J genes are TRBV5-4 and TRBJ2-3; the D gene is possibly TRBD2 (5 bases). Trimming left V 1 base short and J 6 bases short, with 12 bases between. Germline lookup yields CDR1 SGHNT and CDR2 YYREEE (reference sequence). CDR3 size: 14 residues.

The chain carries TRBV3-1 (or the pseudogene TRBV3-2) and TRBJ2-4; D may be TRBD1 (5 bases). The germline V gene encodes CDR1 LGHDT and CDR2 YNNKEL (reference sequence). The CDR3 consists of 16 residues. V lost 1 base and J lost 0, with 10 bases in between. The CDR3 bases are TGTGCCAGCAGCCAAGGTTCCCAGGGAGCCAAAAACATTCAGTACTTC. Translated: CASSQGSQGAKNIQYF.

V is TRBV2 and J is TRBJ1-5; no definite D call. The V gene's germline CDR1 is SNHLY and CDR2 FYNNEI. Between the trimmed V and J ends, which lost 6 bases and 3 bases, there was a span of 9 bases. This CDR3 is 13 amino acids long. CDR3 sequence: CASRRDFNQPQHF. The CDR3 bases are TGTGCCAGCAGGAGAGACTTCAATCAGCCCCAGCATTTT.

The chain carries TRBV2 and TRBJ1-4, with D perhaps matching TRBD1 (5 bases). CDR1 SNHLY and CDR2 FYNNEI come from the germline V gene. The V end lost 7 bases, the J end lost 8 bases, and 11 bases lay between the germline ends. The CDR3 has 12 residues. The CDR3: CASKGAYEKLFF. The CDR3 DNA reads TGTGCCAGCAAAGGGGCCTACGAAAAACTGTTTTTT.

The rearrangement uses TRBV4-2 and TRBJ2-4; a possible D gene is TRBD1 (6 bases). Looked up from germline, CDR1 is LGHNA and CDR2 is YNFKEQ. V lost 1 base, J lost 2 bases, and 18 bases lay in between. The CDR3 consists of 18 residues. This CDR3 is CASSQVGASQGSKNIQYF. DNA of the CDR3: TGTGCCAGCAGCCAAGTGGGGGCCTCCCAGGGGTCCAAAAACATTCAGTACTTC.

The chain links TRBV19 to TRBJ2-7; a possible D gene is TRBD1 (5 bases). V was cut by 9 bases and J by 0 bases, with 18 bases left in between. This CDR3 contains 15 residues. From germline, CDR1 is LNHDA and CDR2 SQIVND (reference sequence). CDR3 region: CASPPLGAISYEQYF. In nucleotides, the CDR3 is TGTGCCAGCCCCCCCCTAGGGGCGATCTCCTACGAGCAGTACTTC. Together with reference TRBV19 and TRBJ2-7, the CDR3 gives the full variable domain: DGGITQSPKYLFRKEGQNVTLSCEQNLNHDAMYWYRQDPGQGLRLIYYSQIVNDFQKGDIAEGYSVSREKKESFPLTVTSAQKNPTAFYLCASPPLGAISYEQYFGPGTRLTVT.

The chain couples TRBV15 to TRBJ2-1; the match to TRBD2 covers 7 bases. This CDR3 spans 14 amino acids. CDR1 and CDR2 from the germline V gene are LNHNV and YYDKDF (reference sequence). Trimming removed 5 bases from V and 4 bases from J; junction bases left unmatched: 5. CDR3 nucleotides: TGTGCCACCAGCGGGAGCGGGATTTACAATGAGCAGTTCTTC. As protein: CATSGSGIYNEQFF.

The V call is TRBV11-2, the J call TRBJ1-4; D ambiguous. CDR3 length equals 16 residues. CDR1 is SGHAT and CDR2 is FQNNGV in the germline V gene. V was clipped by 2 bases and J by 8 bases, with 18 bases between them. The CDR3 is CASSLSPRGGSEKLFF. The CDR3 DNA is TGTGCCAGCAGCTTATCTCCGCGGGGAGGTTCAGAAAAACTGTTTTTT.

The chain uses TRBV25-1 and TRBJ2-7; 9 bases fit TRBD1. CDR1 is MGHDK and CDR2 is SYGVNS in the germline V gene. The CDR3 contains 16 residues. The junction had 7 bases not matched to a gene; V was cut back by 1 base and J by 3 bases. The CDR3: CASSEWGTGLSYEQYF. The CDR3 region has the DNA TGTGCCAGCAGTGAATGGGGGACAGGGCTTAGCTACGAGCAGTACTTC.

CDR3 amino acids: CASSIGTGGQNSPLHF. CDR3 DNA sequence: TGCGCCAGCAGCATAGGGACAGGGGGTCAGAATTCACCCCTCCACTTT. This chain joins TRBV5-1 and TRBJ1-6, with TRBD1 identical over 11 bases. V lost 4 bases and J lost 7; bases outside the gene matches: 7. The CDR3 is made up of 16 amino acids. Per the germline V gene, CDR1 is SGHRS and CDR2 is YFSETQ.

CDR3 coding DNA: TGCGCCAGCAACCCCGGGACAGTAGCTCAAGAGACCCAGTACTTC. It specifies CASNPGTVAQETQYF. J is TRBJ2-5 and V is TRBV4-1, with 7 bases matching TRBD1. The V gene end was trimmed by 7 bases and the J gene end by 2 bases; junction bases not matched to a gene: 10. The CDR3 runs to 15 residues. Germline V gene data show CDR1 as MGHRA and CDR2 as YSYEKL.

Here the CDR3 reads CASSVKGTSREQFF. The CDR3 DNA reads TGTGCCAGCAGCGTAAAGGGGACTAGTCGAGAGCAGTTCTTC. The rearrangement links TRBV9 to TRBJ2-1; 8 nucleotides agree with TRBD2. The germline CDR1 and CDR2 sequences are SGDLS and YYNGEE. CDR3 length equals 14 residues. V was clipped by 1 base and J by 10 bases; unmatched bases: 7. The whole variable domain, remainder taken from reference TRBV9 and TRBJ2-1, is DSGVTQTPKHLITATGQRVTLRCSPRSGDLSVYWYQQSLDQGLQFLIQYYNGEERAKGNILERFSAQQFPDLHSELNLSSLELGDSALYFCASSVKGTSREQFFGPGTRLTVL.

The chain carries TRBV27 and TRBJ1-1, with D unresolved. Trimming removed 5 bases at V and 0 bases at J, with 7 bases between. CDR3 size: 13 residues. CDR1 and CDR2 (germline): MNHEY, SMNVEV (reference sequence). Written as DNA, the CDR3 is TGTGCCAGCAGTCTTACAATGAACACTGAAGCTTTCTTT. Its protein product is CASSLTMNTEAFF.

The genes are TRBV6-6 and TRBJ2-5; TRBD2 is a possible D gene (5 bases). Germline CDR1 is MNHNY and CDR2 is SVGAGI (reference sequence). The germline V and J ends were trimmed by 6 bases and 1 base, with 12 bases remaining between them. This CDR3 has 14 amino acids. DNA for the CDR3: TGTGCCAGCAGATCAATGGGAGTCCAAGAGACCCAGTACTTC. Translated: CASRSMGVQETQYF.

The V gene is TRBV9, the J gene TRBJ2-7, with TRBD1 identical over 7 bases. V gave up 4 bases and J gave up 0 bases; unmatched junction bases: 4. CDR3 length equals 14 residues. CDR1 SGDLS and CDR2 YYNGEE come from the germline V gene. This CDR3 reads CASSFRQGSYEQYF. The CDR3 nucleotides read TGTGCCAGCAGCTTCCGACAGGGCTCCTACGAGCAGTACTTC. Drawing the rest from reference TRBV9 and TRBJ2-7, the complete variable domain is DSGVTQTPKHLITATGQRVTLRCSPRSGDLSVYWYQQSLDQGLQFLIQYYNGEERAKGNILERFSAQQFPDLHSELNLSSLELGDSALYFCASSFRQGSYEQYFGPGTRLTVT.

The chain couples TRBV19 to TRBJ1-6, with D unclear. The V gene lost 5 bases and the J gene lost 9 bases, with 14 bases spanning the gap. The CDR3 is 14 residues long. Germline V lookup: CDR1 LNHDA, CDR2 SQIVND (reference sequence). As DNA, the CDR3 is TGTGCCAGTAGTTACAGCCTGAATGTTTCACCCCTCCACTTT. Translation: CASSYSLNVSPLHF.

The CDR3 protein is CASSKRSGNTEAFF. The CDR3 DNA reads as TGTGCCAGTAGTAAAAGATCAGGGAACACTGAAGCTTTCTTT. V and J are TRBV19 and TRBJ1-1; D call uncertain. With 4 bases removed from V and 1 base from J, the gap between germline ends came to 10 bases. There are 14 residues in the CDR3. Germline CDR1 reads LNHDA; CDR2 reads SQIVND (reference sequence).

This rearrangement joins TRBV19 to TRBJ2-3; TRBD2 matches 12 bases. The CDR3 is 15 residues long. The trim removed 3 bases at V and 6 bases at J, leaving 4 bases unmatched. The germline V gene has CDR1 LNHDA and CDR2 SQIVND (reference sequence). The CDR3 sequence is CASSIGLAGGDTQYF. CDR3 coding DNA: TGTGCCAGTAGTATCGGCCTAGCGGGGGGGGATACGCAGTATTTT.

The gene calls are TRBV7-2 and TRBJ2-4; 15 bases fit TRBD2. The ends lost 5 bases at V and 7 bases at J; junction bases unmatched: 6. CDR1 and CDR2 (germline): SGHTA, FQGNSA. The length of the CDR3 is 16 residues. CDR3 DNA: TGTGCCAGCAGCGCGGTCGGGACTAGCGGGAGGAACATTCAGTACTTC. This gives the protein CASSAVGTSGRNIQYF.